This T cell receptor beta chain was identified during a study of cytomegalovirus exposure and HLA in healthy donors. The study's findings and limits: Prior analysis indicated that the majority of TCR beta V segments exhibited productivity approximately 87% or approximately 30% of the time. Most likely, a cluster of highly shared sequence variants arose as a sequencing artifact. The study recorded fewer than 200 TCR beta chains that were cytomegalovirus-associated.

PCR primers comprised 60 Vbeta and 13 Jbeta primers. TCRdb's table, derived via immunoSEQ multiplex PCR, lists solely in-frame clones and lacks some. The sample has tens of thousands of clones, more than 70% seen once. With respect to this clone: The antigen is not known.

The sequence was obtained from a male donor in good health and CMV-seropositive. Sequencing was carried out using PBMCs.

This CDR3 is CASRGDWSVLYPGELFF. The CDR3 bases are TGTGCCAGTAGGGGGGACTGGAGCGTATTGTATCCCGGGGAGCTGTTTTTT. V usage is TRBV19 and J usage is TRBJ2-2; TRBD2 is a possible D gene (6 bases). Trimming took off 6 bases at V and 6 bases at J, with 23 bases between the two ends. CDR3 length equals 17 residues. Germline V gene data show CDR1 as LNHDA and CDR2 as SQIVND (reference sequence).